This T cell receptor beta chain was profiled in a study of shared clonotypes between healthy human individuals. The assay was carried out at the deep level. Sequenced by immunoSEQ multiplex PCR; TCRdb stores in-frame clones only, minus some. Counted here are roughly 590,000 clones, around 95% occurring once; the ten biggest clones make up approximately 0.1%. Study-wide results and limits: The sampled material consisted only of blood, and tissue repertoires are likely to differ.

Concerning this clone: Its antigen is not known.

Naive CD8 cells lacked CD45RO and underwent positive selection for CCR7, leaving out terminally differentiated effector memory CD45RA+ cells. The specimen was naive CD8+ T cells sorted from blood. The sequence was obtained from a woman in her thirties in good health.

CDR3 DNA: TGTGCCAGCAGCTTGGGCAGGGGGGCCCACAACACTGAAGCTTTCTTT. It codes for CASSLGRGAHNTEAFF. V is TRBV5-8 and J is TRBJ1-1, with TRBD1 matching 7 bases. The V and J ends lost 0 bases and 2 bases, in that order; junction bases with no gene match: 7. The CDR3 has 16 amino acids. Germline CDR1 is SGHTS and CDR2 is YDEGEE.